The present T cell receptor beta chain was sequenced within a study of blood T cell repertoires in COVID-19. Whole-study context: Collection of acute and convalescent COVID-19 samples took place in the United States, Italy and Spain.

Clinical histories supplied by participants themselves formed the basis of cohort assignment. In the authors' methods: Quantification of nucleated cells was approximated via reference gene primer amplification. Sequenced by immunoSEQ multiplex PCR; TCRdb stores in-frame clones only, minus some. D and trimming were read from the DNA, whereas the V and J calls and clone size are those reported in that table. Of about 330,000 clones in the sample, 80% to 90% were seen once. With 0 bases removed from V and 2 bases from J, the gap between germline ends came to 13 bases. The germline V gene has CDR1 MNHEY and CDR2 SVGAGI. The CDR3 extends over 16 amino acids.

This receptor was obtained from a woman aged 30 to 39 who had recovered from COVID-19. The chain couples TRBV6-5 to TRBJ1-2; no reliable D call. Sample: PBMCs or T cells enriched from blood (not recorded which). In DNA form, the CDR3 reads TGTGCCAGCAGTTACTCGGGCATCCCTTTGAACTATGGCTACACCTTC. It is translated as CASSYSGIPLNYGYTF.